The present entry profiles one T cell receptor beta chain with its context. The antigen is undetermined. It was the library that attached unique molecular identifiers to individual cDNA molecules. TCRdb passed the RACE reads through MiXCR, listing each CDR3 protein once. This table holds 180,000 or so distinct CDR3 sequences, roughly 30% found once. This specimen belongs to a study of human T cells and chemical hapten exposure. Study outcomes and limitations: Following DPC sensitization, TCRs present above 1 in 1000 frequency showed no change.

Time point defined: pre-sensitization, week 0. The treatment denotes: therapeutic diphenylcyclopropenone sensitization with weekly scalp DPC. The study enrolled 18 to 70-year-old alopecia patients suitable for DPC. The receptor was isolated from a woman under 40 with alopecia areata. Some clones in this sample may be carry-over from other donors' samples. The specimen comprised whole blood, sampled in connection with sensitization to the hapten diphenylcyclopropenone (DPC).

Written as DNA, the CDR3 is TGCAGCGTTGAGTTGGCCGCGCGCGAGCAGTACTTC. Encoded protein: CSVELAAREQYF. V and J are TRBV29-1 and TRBJ2-7; D is unclear. The CDR3 has 12 amino acids. Germline CDR1 is SQVTM and CDR2 is ANQGSEA. The V gene lost 3 bases and the J gene lost 6 bases, with 12 bases spanning the gap.